These 9 T cell receptor beta chains came from one sample sequenced in a study of type 1 regulatory T cells (dated by TCRdb to about 2021). These receptors have no identified antigens. The sequencer listed for this sample is Illumina MiSeq. TCRdb ran its own pipeline on the public reads, namely fastp trimming at Q25 and MiXCR clone calling, and kept in-frame beta chains. Each entry merges the rows of one CDR3 protein and shows their most common DNA and genes. This sample is represented by roughly 46,000 distinct CDR3 sequences; 10% to 15% of them were singletons. The top ten clones comprise 6.5% to 9% of the sample. What was sequenced was cultured non-Tr1 T cells, either the whole culture or a sorted T cell fraction (not recorded which). Explained via the paper, the cell subset or site label denotes: non-Tr1 population from the T-allo10 product. These receptor sequences come from a human donor in good health.

The V gene is TRBV2, the J gene TRBJ2-7; the D is unclear. Germline V gene sequence: CDR1 SNHLY, CDR2 FYNNEI. Deletions cut 7 bases from V and 5 bases from J, with 21 bases between. The CDR3 is 15 amino acids. The CDR3 spells CASTRTNTEPNEQYF. CDR3 coding DNA: TGTGCCAGCACGCGCACAAACACAGAACCAAACGAGCAGTACTTC.

This clonotype was seen ten or more times. J is TRBJ1-3 and V is TRBV3-1; perhaps TRBD1 as D (6 bases). Germline values: CDR1 LGHDT, CDR2 YNNKEL (reference sequence). V dropped 2 bases and J dropped 2 bases, with 16 bases sitting between them. The CDR3 contains 17 residues. The CDR3 nucleotides read TGTGCCAGCAGCCAACTTGGGGGCAGTGGTCCTGGAAACACCATATATTTT. Protein product: CASSQLGGSGPGNTIYF.

A few counts support this clonotype. J is TRBJ2-7 and V is TRBV27; D is unclear. Germline V lookup: CDR1 MNHEY, CDR2 SMNVEV (reference sequence). The CDR3 has 14 residues. Deletions cut 6 bases from V and 2 bases from J, with 14 bases between. CDR3 amino acids: CASSRNGRAYEQYF. The DNA for the CDR3 is TGTGCCAGCAGCCGTAATGGCAGAGCCTACGAGCAGTACTTC.

This clonotype was seen ten or more times. CDR3 DNA sequence: TGCGCCAGCAGGGTCCAAATGAACACTGAAGCTTTCTTT. This translates into CASRVQMNTEAFF. The rearrangement uses TRBV5-1 and TRBJ1-1, with D unresolved. The CDR3 is 13 amino acids. Trimming removed 5 bases from V and 0 bases from J, with 8 bases in between. Germline CDR1 is SGHRS and CDR2 is YFSETQ. The full variable domain, its missing parts supplied by reference TRBV5-1 and TRBJ1-1, is KAGVTQTPRYLIKTRGQQVTLSCSPISGHRSVSWYQQTPGQGLQFLFEYFSETQRNKGNFPGRFSGRQFSNSRSEMNVSTLELGDSALYLCASRVQMNTEAFFGQGTRLTVV.

In its sample, this clonotype was seen many times. CDR3 region: CASSPREGFGDTQYF. CDR3 sequence (DNA): TGTGCCAGCTCACCGCGGGAGGGCTTTGGAGATACGCAGTATTTT. The rearrangement links TRBV18 to TRBJ2-3; 9 nucleotides align to TRBD2. This CDR3 has 15 residues. Trimming at V came to 3 bases and at J to 5 bases, leaving 6 bases not matched to a gene. The germline V gene has CDR1 KGHSH and CDR2 LQKENI. Using reference TRBV18 and TRBJ2-3 for the parts outside the CDR3, the full variable domain is NAGVMQNPRHLVRRRGQEARLRCSPMKGHSHVYWYRQLPEEGLKFMVYLQKENIIDESGMPKERFSAEFPKEGPSILRIQQVVRGDSAAYFCASSPREGFGDTQYFGPGTRLTVL.

This clonotype was seen a handful of times. The V call is TRBV12-3 or TRBV12-4, the J call TRBJ2-7; 8 positions agree with TRBD1. The CDR3 contains 14 residues. V shed 7 bases and J 0 bases; nucleotides not matched to a gene: 5. The CDR3 sequence: CASNLGTGSYEQYF. In nucleotides, the CDR3 is TGTGCCAGCAACCTGGGGACAGGCTCCTACGAGCAGTACTTC.

The chain has TRBV9 and TRBJ2-1; TRBD2 aligns across 7 bases. Losses at the gene ends were 2 bases for V and 6 bases for J; bases not matched to a gene: 8. This CDR3 spans 15 amino acids. Germline V gene data show CDR1 as SGDLS and CDR2 as YYNGEE. CDR3 sequence (DNA): TGTGCCAGCAGCGTCGGACTAGAAACCTCCAATGAGCAGTTCTTC. Protein product: CASSVGLETSNEQFF.

The rearrangement uses TRBV9 and TRBJ2-1; D gene ambiguous. The CDR3 length is 18 residues. With 2 bases removed from V and 1 base from J, the gap between germline ends came to 19 bases. Germline assignment: CDR1 SGDLS and CDR2 YYNGEE. Written as DNA, the CDR3 is TGTGCCAGCAGCGTCCAAACCGTCGTGTCTCCTTCCTACAATGAGCAGTTCTTC. Its protein is CASSVQTVVSPSYNEQFF. The full variable domain, its missing parts supplied by reference TRBV9 and TRBJ2-1, is DSGVTQTPKHLITATGQRVTLRCSPRSGDLSVYWYQQSLDQGLQFLIQYYNGEERAKGNILERFSAQQFPDLHSELNLSSLELGDSALYFCASSVQTVVSPSYNEQFFGPGTRLTVL.

There are many counts of this clonotype. V usage is TRBV27 and J usage is TRBJ2-7, with D unresolved. The CDR3 contains 12 residues. The V and J ends lost 7 bases and 3 bases respectively, with 10 bases between them. Germline CDR1 reads MNHEY; CDR2 reads SMNVEV (reference sequence). CDR3 sequence reads: CASTKHLYEQYF. CDR3 nucleotide sequence: TGTGCCAGCACAAAACACCTCTACGAGCAGTACTTC.